Detailed here is one T cell receptor (beta chain). Its matching antigen is unknown. The length of the CDR3 is 16 residues. Unmatched junction bases numbered 14, after V lost 4 bases and J lost 2 bases. Germline lookup yields CDR1 GTSNPN and CDR2 SVGIG (reference sequence). This table comes from immunoSEQ multiplex PCR, and its TCRdb copy is limited to in-frame clones, with some not included. The sample has about 240,000 clones, more than 65% seen once; the top ten hold around 0.61%. The data were taken from a study of Tregs in tolerant kidney transplant recipients. Study-level findings and limits: Few patients were studied, so findings need validation in larger groups. Biological reproducibility was not directly addressed in this study.

Unstimulated regulatory T cells (CD4+CD25+CD127-), CD4+CD25- non-regulatory cells, CD4 and CD8 cells were FACS-sorted from thawed PBMCs. Sequenced sample: CD4+ T cells from blood. V gene TRBV30 combines with J gene TRBJ2-7; the match to TRBD2 covers 7 bases. This clonotype was sampled from a human donor in good health. The CDR3 nucleotides are TGTGCCTGGACCCGTGGGGGGTGGCGGGAGCCCTACGAGCAGTACTTC. Protein sequence: CAWTRGGWREPYEQYF.